The 30 T cell receptor beta chains given below trace back to one sample, sequenced in a study of T cells in women clearing cervical HPV infection (dated by TCRdb to the late 2010s). The library relied on the immunoSEQ multiplex PCR assay. TCRdb carries this immuneACCESS record with in-frame sequences only. Its versions omit some clonotypes, under half of them owing to an unresolved V gene in the studies checked, with the rest unexplained. This sample's records show some 33,000 clones. Of the sample, about 7.8% is held by the ten largest clones. Material for sequencing was blood buffy coat. The source of these receptors is a woman aged 18-69 years with a cervical HPV16 infection that either progressed to CIN3+ or cleared (not recorded which).

The sequenced part of the CDR3 DNA is TGCGCCAGCAGCTTGAATGGCAGGGAAGAGCCC. It codes for CASSLNGREEP. The entire CDR3 protein is CASSLNGREEPQHF. The chain carries TRBV5-1 and TRBJ1-5; D perhaps matches TRBD1 (5 bases). Coverage ceases 3 residues before the CDR3 finishes, and the germline J gene fills in the end. CDR3 length equals 14 residues. Trimming shortened V by 1 base and J by 8 bases, and 13 bases separated the two germline ends. Looked up from germline, CDR1 is SGHRS and CDR2 is YFSETQ.

As to this clone: The read stops 3 residues short of the end of the CDR3; the missing end is completed from the germline J gene. The gene calls are TRBV5-6 and TRBJ1-1; D remains unclear. Trimming pared 0 bases from V and 1 base from J, leaving 4 bases between. CDR1 is SGHDT and CDR2 is YYEEEE in the germline V gene. There are 13 residues in the CDR3. CDR3: CASSLGPNTEAFF. The sequenced part of the CDR3 DNA is TGTGCCAGCAGCTTGGGGCCGAACACTGAA.

Details on this clone: Read data end 3 residues before the CDR3 end; the end is taken from the germline J gene. V usage is TRBV5-1 and J usage is TRBJ1-1; TRBD1 might be the D (6 bases). Per the germline V gene, CDR1 is SGHRS and CDR2 is YFSETQ. The length of the CDR3 is 14 residues. Trimming stripped 3 bases from V and 2 bases from J, with 11 bases between. CDR3 sequence reads: CASSSRTANTEAFF. Partial CDR3 DNA: TGCGCCAGCAGCTCTCGGACAGCTAACACTGAA.

In the case of this clone: One junction end disagrees with the germline gene, perhaps due to a read error. The observed sequence ends 3 residues before the CDR3 terminus, with the missing tail filled in from the germline J gene. This chain links TRBV4-1 with TRBJ1-2; TRBD1 agrees at 8 bases. This CDR3 is 12 amino acids long. From germline, CDR1 is MGHRA and CDR2 YSYEKL. CDR3 residues: CTSSPDRAVYTF. CDR3 DNA (partial): TGCACCAGCAGCCCGGACAGGGCGGTA.

As concerns this clone: Sequencing ends 3 residues short of the CDR3 end; the germline J gene provides the rest. The chain is built from TRBV29-1 and TRBJ2-3; the D gene is possibly TRBD2 (6 bases). The V end lost 6 bases, the J end lost 0 bases, and 19 bases lay between the germline ends. Germline values: CDR1 SQVTM, CDR2 ANQGSEA. This CDR3 comprises 16 residues. The CDR3 DNA, read in part, is TGCAGCGTGGTAGGAGGGGTGGACCTTAGCACAGATACG. Translating it yields CSVVGGVDLSTDT. The whole CDR3 reads CSVVGGVDLSTDTQYF.

On this clone itself: The DNA ends 3 residues before the CDR3 does, and the rest of the CDR3 is filled in from the germline J gene. The rearrangement uses TRBV14 and TRBJ2-1; D is uncertain. CDR1 and CDR2 (germline): SGHDN, FVKESK. The V gene lost 3 bases and the J gene lost 6 bases, with 6 bases spanning the gap. The CDR3 has 12 residues. The CDR3 DNA, read in part, is TGTGCCAGCAGCCAGGCAGGCAATGAG. This sequence encodes CASSQAGNE. The CDR3 in its entirety is CASSQAGNEQFF. Full variable domain (rest looked up from reference TRBV14 and TRBJ2-1): EAGVTQFPSHSVIEKGQTVTLRCDPISGHDNLYWYRRVMGKEIKFLLHFVKESKQDESGMPNNRFLAERTGGTYSTLKVQPAELEDSGVYFCASSQAGNEQFFGPGTRLTVL.

About this clone: The CDR3 end lies 3 residues beyond the end of the read and is filled in from the germline J gene. The rearrangement uses TRBV19 and TRBJ2-7; the D gene is possibly TRBD2 (5 bases). CDR1 is LNHDA, CDR2 SQIVND, per germline (reference sequence). V was pared by 3 bases and J by 5 bases, with 14 bases between. CDR3 length: 14 amino acids. The sequenced CDR3 bases are TGTGCCAGTAGTATTTCGGACTCCGGGAACGAG. It codes for CASSISDSGNE. Given in full, the CDR3 is CASSISDSGNEQYF.

Notes on this clone: The observed sequence ends 3 residues before the CDR3 terminus, with the missing tail filled in from the germline J gene. Other nucleotide sequences in the sample specify the same CDR3. This chain connects TRBV5-6 to TRBJ2-7; 7 bases are a match to TRBD1. The V gene end was trimmed by 2 bases and the J gene end by 3 bases; junction bases not matched to a gene: 5. Germline V lookup: CDR1 SGHDT, CDR2 YYEEEE. The CDR3 has 14 amino acids. The sequenced CDR3 bases are TGTGCCAGCAGCTTAGGACAGGCGATCTACGAG. Amino acid sequence: CASSLGQAIYE. The full CDR3 protein is CASSLGQAIYEQYF.

The sequenced CDR3 bases are TGCGCCAGCAGTCTTTCCCGGACAGTCCTGAAGTACAATGAG. This sequence encodes CASSLSRTVLKYNE. The whole CDR3 region reads CASSLSRTVLKYNEQFF. The rearrangement uses TRBV10-2 and TRBJ2-1; the D gene is possibly TRBD1 (6 bases). Read coverage stops 3 residues before the CDR3 terminus; the germline J gene supplies the remainder. CDR1 is WSHSY, CDR2 SAAADI, per germline. V was pared by 5 bases and J by 4 bases, with 21 bases between. This CDR3 is built from 17 residues.

Turning to this clone: The read halts 3 residues ahead of the CDR3 end, with the missing end drawn from the germline J gene. The J gene is TRBJ2-2, the V gene TRBV9, with D possibly TRBD1 on 6 matching bases. V gave up 2 bases and J gave up 0 bases, with 11 bases separating them. Germline lookup yields CDR1 SGDLS and CDR2 YYNGEE. This CDR3 is built from 16 residues. The CDR3 loop reads CASSVRDKANTGELFF. The CDR3 bases that were read are TGTGCCAGCAGCGTCCGGGACAAAGCGAACACCGGGGAG.

As to this clone: The read falls 3 residues short of the CDR3 end, and the missing part is taken from the germline J gene. The chain has TRBV19 and TRBJ1-2, with 11 bases that match TRBD1. The CDR3 is 15 residues long. Germline V gives CDR1 LNHDA, CDR2 SQIVND (reference sequence). The sequenced CDR3 bases are TGTGCCAGTAGTATATGGGACAGGGGGACAGATACC. Translating gives CASSIWDRGTDT. The whole CDR3 protein is CASSIWDRGTDTYTF.

As to this clone: The observed sequence ends 3 residues before the CDR3 terminus, with the missing tail filled in from the germline J gene. The rearrangement joins TRBV10-1 to TRBJ2-1, with TRBD2 identical over 8 bases. With V trimmed by 0 bases and J by 8 bases, 9 bases remained unmatched. The CDR3 extends over 16 amino acids. Per germline, CDR1 WNHNN and CDR2 SYGVQD (reference sequence). The DNA read from the CDR3 is TGCGCCAGCAGTGAGTCGAACAGCGGGAGTACGGATGAG. Protein product: CASSESNSGSTDE. The full-length CDR3 reads as CASSESNSGSTDEQFF.

About this clone itself: The missing CDR3 end, 3 residues past where the read stops, is filled in from the germline J gene. V and J are TRBV5-1 and TRBJ2-1; a weak D match, TRBD2 (6 bases). The CDR3 covers 17 residues. In germline, CDR1 is SGHRS, CDR2 YFSETQ. V was pared by 3 bases and J by 7 bases, with 23 bases between. The CDR3 loop is CASSWPSGRAGRNEQFF. CDR3 bases read: TGCGCCAGCAGCTGGCCCTCGGGGCGGGCGGGGAGAAATGAG.

Points on this clone: From the germline J gene comes the end of the CDR3, since the read stops 3 residues before it. V gene TRBV5-4 combines with J gene TRBJ2-5; the match to TRBD2 covers 7 bases. CDR1 and CDR2 (germline): SGHNT, YYREEE (reference sequence). Trimming took 0 bases from V and 4 from J; bases not matched to a gene: 6. The CDR3 runs to 15 residues. The DNA read from the CDR3 is TGTGCCAGCAGCTTGGGGAGCGGGAAAGGAGAGACC. It translates to CASSLGSGKGET. The entire CDR3 is CASSLGSGKGETQYF. The variable domain in full, with the rest retrieved from reference TRBV5-4 and TRBJ2-5, is ETGVTQSPTHLIKTRGQQVTLRCSSQSGHNTVSWYQQALGQGPQFIFQYYREEENGRGNFPPRFSGLQFPNYSSELNVNALELDDSALYLCASSLGSGKGETQYFGPGTRLLVL.

To note about this clone: Read data end 3 residues before the CDR3 end; the end is taken from the germline J gene. The chain has TRBV24-1 and TRBJ2-1, with 7 bases aligning to TRBD1. Trimming at V came to 3 bases and at J to 3 bases, leaving 4 bases not matched to a gene. The CDR3 is made up of 15 amino acids. Germline values: CDR1 KGHDR, CDR2 SFDVKD. The covered CDR3 bases are TGTGCCACCAGTGATACCGGGACAGTCTACAATGAG. It codes for CATSDTGTVYNE. The full-length CDR3 reads as CATSDTGTVYNEQFF.

As concerns this clone: The read stops 3 residues short of the end of the CDR3; the missing end is completed from the germline J gene. The V gene is TRBV28, the J gene TRBJ2-3, with D maybe TRBD2 (5 bases). The germline V gene encodes CDR1 MDHEN and CDR2 SYDVKM. The V gene lost 6 bases and the J gene lost 5 bases, with 15 bases spanning the gap. This CDR3 spans 14 amino acids. This chain's CDR3 is CASREPGGGDTQYF. The CDR3 DNA, read in part, is TGTGCCAGCAGGGAACCCGGCGGAGGAGATACG. The full variable domain, its missing parts supplied by reference TRBV28 and TRBJ2-3, is DVKVTQSSRYLVKRTGEKVFLECVQDMDHENMFWYRQDPGLGLRLIYFSYDVKMKEKGDIPEGYSVSREKKERFSLILESASTNQTSMYLCASREPGGGDTQYFGPGTRLTVL.

About this clone: The read halts 3 residues ahead of the CDR3 end, with the missing end drawn from the germline J gene. The rearrangement uses TRBV5-1 and TRBJ2-5; TRBD2 matches at 13 bases. This CDR3 spans 17 amino acids. Trimming at V came to 5 bases and at J to 1 base, leaving 8 bases not matched to a gene. Germline V gene data show CDR1 as SGHRS and CDR2 as YFSETQ. The covered CDR3 bases are TGCGCCAGCAGAATCTCGGGACTAGCGGGACTCCAAGAGACC. Its translation: CASRISGLAGLQET. The whole CDR3 sequence is CASRISGLAGLQETQYF.

As regards this clone: The read falls 3 residues short of the CDR3 end, and the missing part is taken from the germline J gene. The V and J genes are TRBV6-1 and TRBJ1-1; 9 bases are shared with TRBD1. This CDR3 spans 14 amino acids. CDR1 is MNHNS and CDR2 is SASEGT in the germline V gene. The V and J ends lost 6 bases and 4 bases, in that order; junction bases with no gene match: 6. The sequenced CDR3 bases are TGTGCCAGCAGAGAACAGGGGGCTGGCACTGAA. Protein sequence: CASREQGAGTE. The complete CDR3 sequence is CASREQGAGTEAFF.

Worth noting for this clone: The read is 3 residues too short to cover the CDR3 end, so that end is filled in from the germline J gene. V is TRBV28 and J is TRBJ1-5; no clear D. CDR1 and CDR2 from the germline V gene are MDHEN and SYDVKM. The V end was cut by 3 bases, the J end by 7 bases, with 13 bases between. The CDR3 sequence is 14 residues long. The CDR3 sequence is CASSFRQVSQPQHF. The sequenced CDR3 bases are TGTGCCAGCAGTTTTAGGCAGGTCAGCCAGCCC.

As to this clone: The CDR3 end is not reached by the read, which stops 3 residues before it; the germline J gene fills it in. This chain links TRBV11-2 with TRBJ2-7; D remains unclear. There are 13 residues in the CDR3. CDR1 is SGHAT, CDR2 FQNNGV, per germline. Trimming removed 2 bases from V and 3 bases from J, with 8 bases in between. CDR3 region: CASSLPPRYEQYF. CDR3 DNA (partial): TGTGCCAGCAGCTTACCACCGCGCTACGAG.

Comments on this clone: The read gets to within 3 residues of the CDR3 end, and the germline J gene fills in the rest. This chain uses TRBV6-4 with TRBJ2-2, with D perhaps matching TRBD2 (6 bases). V lost 4 bases and J 5 bases, leaving 8 bases between the germline ends. CDR1 is MRHNA and CDR2 is SNTAGT in the germline V gene. This CDR3 comprises 13 residues. Partial CDR3 DNA: TGTGCCAGCAGTGCGACTAGTACCGGGGAG. Translating it yields CASSATSTGE. The CDR3 in its entirety is CASSATSTGELFF.

As to this clone: Read data end 3 residues before the CDR3 end; the end is taken from the germline J gene. The chain uses TRBV5-1 and TRBJ1-1, with D possibly being TRBD1 (6 bases). Germline values: CDR1 SGHRS, CDR2 YFSETQ. The CDR3 has 14 amino acids. This CDR3 is CASSPIQGQGEAFF. The covered CDR3 bases are TGCGCCAGCAGCCCTATCCAGGGACAAGGCGAA. Variable domain in full (rest from reference TRBV5-1 and TRBJ1-1): KAGVTQTPRYLIKTRGQQVTLSCSPISGHRSVSWYQQTPGQGLQFLFEYFSETQRNKGNFPGRFSGRQFSNSRSEMNVSTLELGDSALYLCASSPIQGQGEAFFGQGTRLTVV.

With regard to this clone: The DNA ends 3 residues before the CDR3 does, and the rest of the CDR3 is filled in from the germline J gene. J is TRBJ1-2 and V is TRBV4-1; no clear D gene. The CDR3 loop spans 15 amino acids. Trimming pared 4 bases from V and 2 bases from J, leaving 14 bases between. The germline V gene has CDR1 MGHRA and CDR2 YSYEKL. The sequenced CDR3 bases are TGCGCCAGCAGCCCTCTCCCCGAGCCCAACTATGGC. This gives the protein CASSPLPEPNYG. The full-length CDR3 reads as CASSPLPEPNYGYTF.

Turning to this clone: Read sequence stops 3 residues before the CDR3 end, and the germline J gene provides the missing end. This chain uses TRBV30 with TRBJ2-3; D call uncertain. Trimming removed 2 bases from V and 4 bases from J, with 7 bases in between. The CDR3 consists of 12 residues. CDR1 and CDR2 (germline): GTSNPN, SVGIG (reference sequence). This CDR3 reads CAWSPRADTQYF. The DNA read from the CDR3 is TGTGCCTGGAGTCCTCGGGCAGATACG.

Worth noting for this clone: The observed sequence ends 3 residues before the CDR3 terminus, with the missing tail filled in from the germline J gene. J is TRBJ1-2 and V is TRBV30; D is possibly TRBD1 (5 bases). Germline V gene lookup returns CDR1 GTSNPN and CDR2 SVGIG (reference sequence). CDR3 length: 13 amino acids. Trimming left V 5 bases short and J 4 bases short, with 14 bases between. Incomplete CDR3 DNA: TGTGCCTGGTCCGAGACAGTCCCCTATGGC. It yields the protein CAWSETVPYG. The CDR3 reads in full as CAWSETVPYGYTF.

A remark on this clone: The sequenced fragment ends 3 residues before the CDR3 boundary, so the rest is inferred from the germline J gene. This chain links TRBV19 with TRBJ1-5; no clear D. V lost 3 bases, J lost 0 bases, and 9 bases lay in between. This CDR3 is 15 amino acids long. Germline V gives CDR1 LNHDA, CDR2 SQIVND (reference sequence). The CDR3 reads CASSISGYSNQPQHF. The sequenced CDR3 bases are TGTGCCAGTAGTATTTCAGGCTATAGCAATCAGCCC.

On this clone itself: Sequencing ends 3 residues short of the CDR3 end; the germline J gene provides the rest. V gene TRBV2 combines with J gene TRBJ1-1; TRBD1 aligns across 10 bases. Germline trimming cut 6 bases from V and 3 bases from J; bases unmatched to any gene: 1. The CDR3 contains 13 residues. Germline CDR1 is SNHLY and CDR2 is FYNNEI. CDR3 amino acids: CASRGTGDTEAFF. Partial CDR3 DNA: TGTGCCAGCAGGGGGACAGGGGACACTGAA.

Notes on this clone: With the read ending 3 residues before the CDR3 end, the germline J gene is used to fill in that end. The sample contains more than one DNA sequence encoding this CDR3. The genes are TRBV28 and TRBJ2-7; 12 bases align to TRBD2. The CDR3 covers 16 residues. Trimming removed 5 bases from V and 3 bases from J; junction bases left unmatched: 8. Germline V CDR1 and CDR2: MDHEN, SYDVKM. The sequenced CDR3 bases are TGTGCCAGCAGTCTCCCCGGGACTAGCGGGTTCTACGAG. The encoded protein is CASSLPGTSGFYE. The whole CDR3 protein is CASSLPGTSGFYEQYF. Full variable domain (remainder filled in from reference TRBV28 and TRBJ2-7): DVKVTQSSRYLVKRTGEKVFLECVQDMDHENMFWYRQDPGLGLRLIYFSYDVKMKEKGDIPEGYSVSREKKERFSLILESASTNQTSMYLCASSLPGTSGFYEQYFGPGTRLTVT.

In the case of this clone: The read halts 3 residues ahead of the CDR3 end, with the missing end drawn from the germline J gene. The genes are TRBV19 and TRBJ1-5, with D hard to call. This CDR3 is 13 amino acids long. Trimming left V 4 bases short and J 3 bases short, with 7 bases between. Germline-derived CDR1 and CDR2 are LNHDA and SQIVND (reference sequence). CDR3 DNA (partial): TGTGCCAGTAGTACTCGGTTCAATCAGCCC. Protein product: CASSTRFNQP. The entire CDR3 reads CASSTRFNQPQHF.

In the case of this clone: The observed sequence ends 3 residues before the CDR3 terminus, with the missing tail filled in from the germline J gene. The chain links TRBV19 to TRBJ2-2; the D gene is possibly TRBD2 (6 bases). CDR3 size: 15 residues. Germline CDR1 and CDR2: LNHDA and SQIVND (reference sequence). Between the trimmed V and J ends, which lost 5 bases and 4 bases, there was a span of 14 bases. The sequenced part of the CDR3 DNA is TGTGCCAGTAGTCTGGGACTTACCTTCACCGGGGAG. As protein: CASSLGLTFTGE. The entire CDR3 is CASSLGLTFTGELFF. The full variable domain, its missing parts supplied by reference TRBV19 and TRBJ2-2, is DGGITQSPKYLFRKEGQNVTLSCEQNLNHDAMYWYRQDPGQGLRLIYYSQIVNDFQKGDIAEGYSVSREKKESFPLTVTSAQKNPTAFYLCASSLGLTFTGELFFGEGSRLTVL.